This TCR beta chain emerged from a study of cytomegalovirus exposure and HLA in healthy donors (dated by TCRdb to 2015 to 2018). Some background on the complete study: According to an earlier analysis of 587 of the donors, some 180 million T cells yielded approximately 120 million unique TCR beta sequences and approximately 300 Gb of sequence data. Roughly 320 gigabases of sequencing data and approximately 92 million unique TCR sequences made up an early release that covered some 640 HLA-typed donors. Among the roughly 400 genotyped donors, around 81% belonged to the genetic ancestry cluster associated with self-reported Caucasian donors. The study aimed to test whether cataloging public T cell receptors could reveal signatures of past pathogen exposure. The study profiled the T cell repertoires of about 640 subjects by immunosequencing and related them to cytomegalovirus serostatus. Besides the first cohort of 666 subjects, a separate validation cohort made up of 120 or so different subjects was used. High-throughput TCR immunosequencing, statistical association of individual TCRs with disease status, and machine learning were combined to predict cytomegalovirus infection status. In a later analysis, previously published TCR beta repertoires from 550 to 700 donors were re-analyzed and high-resolution HLA genotyping was added so that TCR occurrence patterns could be studied. The later analysis used no new phenotypic data to find candidate immune exposures, relying instead on TCR beta sequences and their occurrence across donors. In an earlier analysis of 550 to 700 of the donors, high-throughput TCR beta sequencing was used to judge whether each TCR beta V gene segment behaved as functional or pseudogenic. Donor age, sex, ethnicity and CMV serostatus were compiled alongside the repertoire data. In a later genetic analysis, genome-wide SNP genotypes for about 55% of the roughly 700 donors were used, and that subset was treated as a discovery cohort. All discovery cohort repertoires had been generated on a single sequencing platform. Class I and class II HLA loci were covered by the typing at four-digit resolution. The number of typed donors differed by locus: roughly 629-640 for A, B, C, DRB1 and DQB1; approximately 520 for DQA1; fewer than 610 for DPA1; and some 470 for DPB1. Because of strong linkage in the cohort, 5 or 6 DR-DQ haplotypes were treated as single units for association and clustering. Among several hundred genotyped donors of the cohort, an average of around 250,000 unique TCR beta nucleotide sequences was sequenced per donor, of which roughly 18% were non-productive.

Summary of the overall study and its limitations: A later analysis associated 16,951 TCR beta sequences with specific HLA alleles at a false discovery rate of 0.05. Compared with equally common non-associated chains, HLA-associated TCR beta chains in a later analysis were more clonally expanded and had lower generation probabilities. A group of highly shared sequence variants was considered likely to be a technical artifact of the sequencing pipeline. A further reported finding was that TCR beta sequences accurately predicted the HLA-A and HLA-B alleles for most subjects in the first cohort. The earlier analysis of 587 of the donors excluded 15 to 20 rarely observed V segments, including chromosome 9 orphons, because counts were too low. In the study, approximately 160 TCR beta chains were listed as associated with cytomegalovirus. Only TCR beta chains were sequenced in this cohort, and the absence of alpha or paired-chain data limited detectable features. The 87-base-pair reads could not distinguish some IMGT-functional V segments, including TRBV6-2 and TRBV6-3, so those segments were excluded. The authors suggested that the approach could potentially be extended to other disease states and immunological phenotypes. When HLA alleles, especially DR and DQ, strongly co-occurred, attributing TCR associations to individual alleles was difficult. The only immune exposure information available for the cohort was CMV serostatus. A later analysis reported that several top co-occurrence clusters appeared linked to parvovirus B19, influenza, CMV and Epstein-Barr virus. Because some donors lacked HLA typing at each locus, the association tests relied only on the typed subset. The presence/absence analyses assumed that sequencing depth was roughly uniform across donors, and that assumption may not be true. Most TCR sequences were seen in very few donors, while some public TCRs were found in many individuals. According to a later analysis, most CMV-associated TCR beta chains appeared to be HLA-restricted, and the HLA associations seemed to be driven largely by CMV exposure. A later genetic analysis reported fewer N-insertions in productive TCRs among donors in an Asian-associated ancestry cluster than the approximately 670-donor mean. An earlier analysis of 450 to 750 of the donors showed that most TCR beta V segments appeared in productive rearrangements either about 87% or about 30% of the time, which broadly matched IMGT annotations. A few of the identified cytomegalovirus-associated TCR beta chains were confirmed in vitro to be specific for cytomegalovirus antigens. Correlated functional status among segregating V segments might reflect linkage disequilibrium, but an unknown experimental factor could not be ruled out. According to a later analysis, TCR association rates differed among HLA loci, with DRB1 alleles showing the most associated TCRs and HLA-C alleles showing the fewest. V-gene and J-gene trimming of TCR beta chains was associated with a missense DCLRE1C variant in a later genetic analysis, and the association was replicated in an independent cohort. The classifier was reported to diagnose cytomegalovirus status with high specificity and sensitivity in both the original and validation cohorts.

Details on this clone: The clone's antigen remains unknown. No clone much larger than this one lies a single base away; base qualities are absent.

The cohort was made up of under 800 healthy bone marrow donors. All cohort members were sampled while nominally healthy, although unrecorded immune exposures were likely present. The donor tested CMV seropositive and was one of the 289 seropositive cohort members. Every donor gave a peripheral blood sample, and the peripheral blood mononuclear cells from that sample were used for TCR beta sequencing. The Qiagen DNeasy Blood Extraction Kit was used to extract genomic DNA from the blood cell samples. Libraries were prepared through the immunoSEQ multiplex PCR assay. For the multiplex PCR, a mixture combining 60 forward primers for TCR Vbeta segments and 13 reverse primers for TCR Jbeta segments was used. The CDR3 region of rearranged TCR beta genes was amplified from genomic DNA with a multiplex PCR assay. The amplified TCR beta libraries were sequenced on the Illumina HiSeq System as 87-base-pair reads. The authors' analysis ran thus. A later analysis counted tens of millions of unique TCR beta chains across the approximately 700 repertoires, and some 11 million of these chains were shared by at least two donors. Raw reads were error-corrected and collapsed into unique sequences with a nearest-neighbor algorithm that merged closely related sequences to remove PCR and sequencing errors. CDR3 sequences were aligned to IMGT reference sequences to assign V, D and J gene segments. For a sequence to be retained, a match of at least six nucleotides to both a V gene segment and a J gene segment was required. Rearrangements were called productive when the CDR3 lacked stop codons and stayed in frame with V and J; all others were non-productive. CDR3 was defined by IMGT convention, running from the second conserved V-encoded cysteine to the conserved J-encoded phenylalanine. The earlier analysis of 500 to 750 of the donors excluded any sequence lacking an unambiguous match to a single V gene segment. In an earlier analysis of 500 to 750 of the donors, V segments were called functional above 56.7% productive rearrangements and were called segregating when the between-donor standard deviation exceeded 5%. A statistical classification framework was developed to diagnose cytomegalovirus status using the catalog of TCR beta chain sequences. V and J gene assignment, in a later analysis, came from comparing TCR nucleotide sequences with IMGT/GENE-DB human TR gene sequences. In a later analysis, CDR3 sequences and most-parsimonious VDJ recombination scenarios were assigned using the TCRdist pipeline. In a later analysis, each TCR beta chain was defined by its CDR3 amino acid sequence together with its V-gene family, and reads without a unique V-gene family were excluded. A later analysis removed several hundred highly shared, low-generation-probability nucleotide sequences to deal with suspected cross-contamination and a sequencing artifact. In a later analysis, a clonal expansion index was calculated for each public chain from normalized within-repertoire ranks of inferred template counts. A later analysis computed generation probabilities with a VDJ recombination model fitted to out-of-frame rearrangements, and checked the results against IGoR. A later analysis scored TCR-TCR, TCR-HLA and TCR-CMV co-occurrence with hypergeometric tests, applying a repertoire-size bias correction to TCR pairs. In a later analysis, false discovery rates were estimated by permuting HLA or CMV assignments 20 times. In a later analysis, co-occurring TCRs were grouped using DBSCAN, and TCRdist sequence similarity was added for clustering within HLA-allele-positive subsets. Co-occurrence clustering excluded repertoires with fewer than 30,000 or more than 120,000 public chains, plus five with anomalous nucleotide sharing. The table comes from immuneACCESS by way of TCRdb, which keeps in-frame sequences with V and J called. Part of the clones is missing from these tables; in studies checked, under half for an unresolved V gene and the rest for unknown reasons. The DNA gave D and trimming, while V, J and clone size come from that table. Within this sample are tens of thousands of clones, with roughly 86% of them counted one time only. Around 5.6% of the sample is taken by the ten largest.

The CDR3 starts with the cysteine, ends with the phenylalanine, and has 15 residues. Left in the record is the CDR3 DNA by itself, 45 bases read in frame from the first base. Here the chain combines TRBV12-1 and TRBJ2-7; the DNA was not used to check the table's D call, TRBD2. TRBV12-1 is a pseudogene locus. The TCR was taken from a woman aged 18-29 years in good health and CMV-seropositive. Sequences were obtained from PBMCs. The DNA reads TGTGCCAGCATAGGGACTAGCGGGGGAGACTACGAGCAGTACTTC. The encoded protein is CASIGTSGGDYEQYF.